The TCR beta chain described here comes from a study of blood T cell repertoires in COVID-19. On the study more broadly: The study drew acute and convalescent COVID-19 samples from the United States, Italy and Spain.

Here immunoSEQ multiplex PCR was the method, and the copy in TCRdb shows in-frame clones only, minus some. The sample has about 500,000 clones, about nine tenths seen once; the top ten hold under 0.85%. The length of the CDR3 is 14 residues. Trimming cost V 3 bases and J 8 bases; bases outside gene matches: 5. The germline CDR1 and CDR2 sequences are MNHNS and SASEGT. Grouping used clinical history reported by participants in a survey and questionnaire. Sequencing used PBMCs or T cells enriched from blood (not recorded which). This receptor was taken from a young woman who had recovered from COVID-19. The chain uses TRBV6-1 and TRBJ1-4; 8 nucleotides line up with TRBD1. Here the CDR3 DNA reads TGTGCCAGCAGTGATCGGACAGGGAGGGAAAAACTGTTTTTT. Encoded protein: CASSDRTGREKLFF.